A selection of T cell receptor beta chains follows, all from one sample in a study of blood T cell repertoires in COVID-19. Sequencing was performed with immunoSEQ multiplex PCR; in TCRdb, only in-frame clones are kept and a portion is missing. The sample carries some 180,000 clones, around 85% recorded once. What was sequenced was peripheral blood. The receptors originated from a man aged 45-65 years who had recovered from COVID-19. CDR3s leave out the opening cysteine and the closing phenylalanine or tryptophan. Clone size is stated in some rows and not others, as once, few, many or a class when expanded.

TRBV11-3,once,ASSPWAGLTTNEKLF
TRBV27,-,ASSTRRGTGFSSTREKLF
TRBV2,once,ASSVGPNYGYT
TRBV5-4,-,ASSLISPGPSGNTIY
TRBV11-2,-,ASSLAGAGTGELF
TRBV19,-,ASSSLSGAQH
TRBV7-9,-,ASSLASQSGNTIY
TRBV19,-,ASSTPFGTGAATNEKLF
TRBV10-3,-,AISESRFQQGAAEQY
TRBV3-1/TRBV3-2,-,ASSQASPVNEQF
TRBV7-3,-,ASSPHGLAGNYNEQF
TRBV6-5,once,ASSPTGGGNQPQH
TRBV27,-,ASSQDNRGYGYT
TRBV19,-,ASSSAGRGFTDTQY
TRBV3-1/TRBV3-2,few,ASSQEIAVYNEQF
TRBV3-1/TRBV3-2,-,ASSPSNSRRDEQY
TRBV11-2,-,ASSLGLMGTGVKDNVLT
TRBV5-6,few,ASSSAFDPERDTEAF
TRBV3-1/TRBV3-2,-,ASSRGTGQTEAF
TRBV19,-,ACQQTTGGYGNQPQH
TRBV15,-,ATSREGTSYEQY